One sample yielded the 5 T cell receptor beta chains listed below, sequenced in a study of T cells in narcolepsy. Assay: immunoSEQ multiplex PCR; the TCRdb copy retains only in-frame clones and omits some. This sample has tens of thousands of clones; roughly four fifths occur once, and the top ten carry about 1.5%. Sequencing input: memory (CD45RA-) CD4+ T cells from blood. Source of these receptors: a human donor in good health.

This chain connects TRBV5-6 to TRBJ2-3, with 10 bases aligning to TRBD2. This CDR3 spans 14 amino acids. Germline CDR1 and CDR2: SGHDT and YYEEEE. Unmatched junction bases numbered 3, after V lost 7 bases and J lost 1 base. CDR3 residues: CASLGLAGTDTQYF. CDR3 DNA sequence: TGTGCCAGCCTAGGACTAGCGGGCACAGATACGCAGTATTTT.

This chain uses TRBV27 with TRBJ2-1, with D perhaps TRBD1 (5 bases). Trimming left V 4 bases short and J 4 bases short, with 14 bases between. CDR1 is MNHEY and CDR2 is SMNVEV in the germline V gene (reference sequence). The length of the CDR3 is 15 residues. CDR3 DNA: TGTGCCAGCAGTTATAGGGGCCTAACGTACAATGAGCAGTTCTTC. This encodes CASSYRGLTYNEQFF.

The CDR3 loop is CASSPRDGVYGYTF. The CDR3 nucleotides read TGTGCCAGCTCTCCTCGGGACGGAGTCTATGGCTACACCTTC. The gene calls are TRBV18 and TRBJ1-2; D may be TRBD1 (5 bases). V was cut by 6 bases and J by 4 bases, with 15 bases left in between. The germline V gene encodes CDR1 KGHSH and CDR2 LQKENI. The CDR3 consists of 14 residues.

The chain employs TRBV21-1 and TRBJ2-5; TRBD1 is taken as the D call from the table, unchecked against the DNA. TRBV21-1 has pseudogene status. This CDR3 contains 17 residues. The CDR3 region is CASIGGQGQSLGETQYF. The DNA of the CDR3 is TGTGCCAGCATCGGGGGACAGGGTCAATCGCTGGGAGAGACCCAGTACTTC.

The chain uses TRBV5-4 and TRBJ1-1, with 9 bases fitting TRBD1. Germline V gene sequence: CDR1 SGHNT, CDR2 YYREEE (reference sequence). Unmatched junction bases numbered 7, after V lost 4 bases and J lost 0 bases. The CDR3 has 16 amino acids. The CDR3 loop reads CASSRVQGALNTEAFF. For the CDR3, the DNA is TGTGCCAGCAGCAGGGTACAGGGGGCCTTGAACACTGAAGCTTTCTTT.